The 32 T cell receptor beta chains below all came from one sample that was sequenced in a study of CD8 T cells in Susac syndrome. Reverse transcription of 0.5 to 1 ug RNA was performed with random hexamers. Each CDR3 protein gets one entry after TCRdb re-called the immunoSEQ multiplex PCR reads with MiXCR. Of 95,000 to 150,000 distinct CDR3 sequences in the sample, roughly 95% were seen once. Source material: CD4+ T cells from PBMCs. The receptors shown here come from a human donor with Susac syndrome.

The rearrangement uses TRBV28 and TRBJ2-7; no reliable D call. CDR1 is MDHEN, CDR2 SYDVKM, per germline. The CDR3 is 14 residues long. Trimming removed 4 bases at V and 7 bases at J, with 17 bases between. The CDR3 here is CASSSSVLGWEQYF. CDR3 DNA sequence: TGTGCCAGCAGTTCCAGTGTATTAGGGTGGGAGCAGTACTTC.

The chain's CDR3 is CASSFDGKNIQYF. The CDR3, as DNA: TGCGCCAGCAGTTTTGACGGGAAAAACATTCAGTACTTC. V gene TRBV5-1 combines with J gene TRBJ2-4; no clear D gene. The CDR3 runs to 13 residues. Germline CDR1 is SGHRS and CDR2 is YFSETQ. The V and J ends lost 5 bases and 4 bases respectively, with 10 bases between them.

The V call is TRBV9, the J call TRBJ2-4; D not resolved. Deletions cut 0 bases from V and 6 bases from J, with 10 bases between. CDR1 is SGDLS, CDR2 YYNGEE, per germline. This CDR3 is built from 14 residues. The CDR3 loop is CASSVEPDLNIQYF. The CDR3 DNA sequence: TGTGCCAGCAGCGTAGAGCCCGACCTAAACATTCAGTACTTC.

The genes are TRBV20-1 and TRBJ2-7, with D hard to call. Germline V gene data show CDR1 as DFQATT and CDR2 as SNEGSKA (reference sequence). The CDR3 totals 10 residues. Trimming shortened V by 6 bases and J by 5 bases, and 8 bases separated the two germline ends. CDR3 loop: CSASSHEQYF. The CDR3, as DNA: TGCAGTGCCAGCAGCCACGAGCAGTACTTC.

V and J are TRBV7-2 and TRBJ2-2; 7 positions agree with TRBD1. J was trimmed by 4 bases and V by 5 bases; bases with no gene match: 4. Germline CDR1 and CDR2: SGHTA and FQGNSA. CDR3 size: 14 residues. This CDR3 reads CASSRDSSTGELFF. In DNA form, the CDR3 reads TGTGCCAGCAGCCGGGACAGCTCCACCGGGGAGCTGTTTTTT.

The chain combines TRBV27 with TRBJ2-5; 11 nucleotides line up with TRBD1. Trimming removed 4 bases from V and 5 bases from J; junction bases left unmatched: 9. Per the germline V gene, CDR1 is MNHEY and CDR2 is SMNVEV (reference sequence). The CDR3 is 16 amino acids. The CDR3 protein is CASSSPRTGGTETQYF. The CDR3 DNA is TGTGCCAGCAGTTCACCTCGGACAGGGGGCACGGAGACCCAGTACTTC.

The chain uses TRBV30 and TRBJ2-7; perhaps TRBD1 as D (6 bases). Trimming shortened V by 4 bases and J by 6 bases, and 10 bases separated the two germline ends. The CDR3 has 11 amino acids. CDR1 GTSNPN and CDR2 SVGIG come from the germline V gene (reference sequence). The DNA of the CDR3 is TGTGCCTGGACCACAGGGACCGAGCAGTACTTC. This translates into CAWTTGTEQYF.

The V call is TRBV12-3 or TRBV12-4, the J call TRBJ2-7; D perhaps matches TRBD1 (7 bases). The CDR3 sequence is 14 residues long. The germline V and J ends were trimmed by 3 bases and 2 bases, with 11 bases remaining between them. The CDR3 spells CASSFSRGAYEQYF. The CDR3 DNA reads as TGTGCCAGCAGTTTTTCCAGGGGGGCCTACGAGCAGTACTTC.

CDR3 in DNA: TGCAGTGCTAGAGTTCTAGTAGTGTCCTACAATGAGCAGTTCTTC. It codes for CSARVLVVSYNEQFF. The chain joins TRBV20-1 to TRBJ2-1; D unclear. This CDR3 is 15 amino acids long. CDR1 DFQATT and CDR2 SNEGSKA come from the germline V gene (reference sequence). Trimming took 1 base from V and 1 from J, leaving 11 bases between them.

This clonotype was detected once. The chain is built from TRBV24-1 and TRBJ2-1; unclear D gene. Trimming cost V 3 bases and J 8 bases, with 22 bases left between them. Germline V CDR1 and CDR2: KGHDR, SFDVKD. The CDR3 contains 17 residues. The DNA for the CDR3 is TGTGCCACCAGTGATCCGACCCCCGCCGTCACCATCCATGAGCAGTTCTTC. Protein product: CATSDPTPAVTIHEQFF.

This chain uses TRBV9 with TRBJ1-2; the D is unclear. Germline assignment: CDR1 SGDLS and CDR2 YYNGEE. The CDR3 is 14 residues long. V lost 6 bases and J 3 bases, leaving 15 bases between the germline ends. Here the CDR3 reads CASTTDAGYYGYTF. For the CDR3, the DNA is TGTGCCAGCACCACCGACGCGGGTTACTATGGCTACACCTTC.

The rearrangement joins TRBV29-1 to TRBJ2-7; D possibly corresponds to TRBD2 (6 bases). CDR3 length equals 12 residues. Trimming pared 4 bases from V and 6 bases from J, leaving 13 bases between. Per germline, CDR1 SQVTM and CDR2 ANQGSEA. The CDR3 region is CSVGARDFEQYF. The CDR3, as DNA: TGCAGCGTTGGCGCCAGGGACTTCGAGCAGTACTTC.

CDR3 coding DNA: TGTGCCAGCAGTGGGGGACAGTCGCGGCCCCAGCATTTT. Residues: CASSGGQSRPQHF. The chain is built from TRBV6-2 or TRBV6-3 and TRBJ1-5; 7 bases are a match to TRBD1. The CDR3 runs to 13 residues. With 5 bases clipped from V and 9 bases from J, the junction kept 7 bases outside the gene matches. Germline V gene sequence: CDR1 MNHEY, CDR2 SVGEGT.

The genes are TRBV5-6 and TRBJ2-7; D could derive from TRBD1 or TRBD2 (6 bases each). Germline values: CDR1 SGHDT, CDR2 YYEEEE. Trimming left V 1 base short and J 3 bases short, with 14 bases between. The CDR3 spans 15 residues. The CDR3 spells CASSLWGDTYYEQYF. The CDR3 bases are TGTGCCAGCAGCTTGTGGGGGGACACATACTACGAGCAGTACTTC.

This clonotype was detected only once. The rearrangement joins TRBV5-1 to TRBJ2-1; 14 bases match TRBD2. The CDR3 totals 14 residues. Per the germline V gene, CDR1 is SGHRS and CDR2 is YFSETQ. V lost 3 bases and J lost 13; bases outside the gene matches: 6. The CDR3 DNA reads TGCGCCAGCAGCTCGGGACTAGCGGGAGAAGGACAGTTCTTC. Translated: CASSSGLAGEGQFF.

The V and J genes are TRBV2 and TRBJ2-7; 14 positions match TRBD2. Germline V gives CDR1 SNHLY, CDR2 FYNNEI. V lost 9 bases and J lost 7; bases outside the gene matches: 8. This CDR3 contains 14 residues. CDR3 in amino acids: CARGTSGSLGEQYF. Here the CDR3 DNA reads TGTGCCAGGGGGACTAGCGGGAGTCTAGGGGAGCAGTACTTC.

CDR3 region: CASSLVGRDTQYF. DNA for the CDR3: TGCGCCAGCAGCTTGGTAGGGAGAGATACGCAGTATTTT. The rearrangement uses TRBV5-1 and TRBJ2-3; D is perhaps TRBD2 (5 bases). Trimming cost V 0 bases and J 5 bases, with 7 bases left between them. This CDR3 has 13 amino acids. Germline assignment: CDR1 SGHRS and CDR2 YFSETQ.

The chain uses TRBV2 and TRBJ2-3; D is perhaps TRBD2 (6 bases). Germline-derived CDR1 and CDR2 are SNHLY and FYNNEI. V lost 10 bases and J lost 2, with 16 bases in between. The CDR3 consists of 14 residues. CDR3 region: CATGAGRVTDTQYF. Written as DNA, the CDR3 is TGTGCCACCGGCGCGGGACGAGTCACAGATACGCAGTATTTT.

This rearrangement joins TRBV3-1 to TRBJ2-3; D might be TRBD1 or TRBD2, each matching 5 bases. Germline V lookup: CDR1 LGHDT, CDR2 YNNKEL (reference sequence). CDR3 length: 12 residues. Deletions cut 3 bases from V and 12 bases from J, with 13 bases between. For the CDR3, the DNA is TGTGCCAGCAGCCATGAGGGGCAGACACAGTATTTT. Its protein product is CASSHEGQTQYF.

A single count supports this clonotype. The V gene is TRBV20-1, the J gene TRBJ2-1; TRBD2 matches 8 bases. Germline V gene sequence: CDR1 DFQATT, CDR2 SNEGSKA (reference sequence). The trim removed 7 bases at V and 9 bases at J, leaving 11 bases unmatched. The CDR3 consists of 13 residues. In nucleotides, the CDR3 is TGCAGTGGAACAGCGGGAGTGGATTTTGAGCAGTTCTTC. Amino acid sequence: CSGTAGVDFEQFF.

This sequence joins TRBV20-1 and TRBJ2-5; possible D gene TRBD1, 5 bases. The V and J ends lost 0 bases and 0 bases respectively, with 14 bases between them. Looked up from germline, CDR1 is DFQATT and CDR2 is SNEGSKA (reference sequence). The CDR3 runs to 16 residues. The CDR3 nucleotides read TGCAGTGCTAGAGATCTTACAGGTTTTTACCAAGAGACCCAGTACTTC. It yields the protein CSARDLTGFYQETQYF.

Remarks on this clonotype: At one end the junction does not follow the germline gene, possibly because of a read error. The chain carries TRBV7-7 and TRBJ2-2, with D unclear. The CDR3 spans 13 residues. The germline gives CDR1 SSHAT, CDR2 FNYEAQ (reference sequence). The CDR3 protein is CASSLDYTGELFF. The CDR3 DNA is TGTGCTAGCAGCTTAGACTACACCGGGGAGCTGTTTTTT. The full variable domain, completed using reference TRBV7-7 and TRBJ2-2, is GAGVSQSPRYKVTKRGQDVTLRCDPISSHATLYWYQQALGQGPEFLTYFNYEAQPDKSGLPSDRFSAERPEGSISTLTIQRTEQRDSAMYRCASSLDYTGELFFGEGSRLTVL.

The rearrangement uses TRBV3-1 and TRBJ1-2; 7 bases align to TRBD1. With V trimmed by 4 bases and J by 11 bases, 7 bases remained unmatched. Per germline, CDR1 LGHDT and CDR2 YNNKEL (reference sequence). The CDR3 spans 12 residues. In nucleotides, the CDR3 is TGTGCCAGCAGCCGCGGACAGGACCGGTACACCTTC. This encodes CASSRGQDRYTF.

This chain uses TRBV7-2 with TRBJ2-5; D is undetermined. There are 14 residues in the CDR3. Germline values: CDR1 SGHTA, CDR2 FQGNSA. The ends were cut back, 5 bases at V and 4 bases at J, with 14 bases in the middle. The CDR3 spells CASSPPEQGETQYF. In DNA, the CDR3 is TGTGCCAGCAGCCCTCCGGAGCAAGGAGAGACCCAGTACTTC.

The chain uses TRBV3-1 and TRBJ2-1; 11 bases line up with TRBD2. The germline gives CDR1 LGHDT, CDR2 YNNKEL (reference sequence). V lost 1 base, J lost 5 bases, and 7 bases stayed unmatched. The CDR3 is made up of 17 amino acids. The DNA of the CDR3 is TGTGCCAGCAGCCAAGTCCCGGGACTAGCGGTGAACAATGAGCAGTTCTTC. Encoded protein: CASSQVPGLAVNNEQFF.

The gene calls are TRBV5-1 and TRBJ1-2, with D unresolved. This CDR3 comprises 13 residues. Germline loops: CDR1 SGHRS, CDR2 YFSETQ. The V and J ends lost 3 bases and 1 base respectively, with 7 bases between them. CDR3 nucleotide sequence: TGCGCCAGCAGCTACGGGGATAACTATGGCTACACCTTC. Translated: CASSYGDNYGYTF. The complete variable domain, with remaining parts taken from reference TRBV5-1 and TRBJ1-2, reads KAGVTQTPRYLIKTRGQQVTLSCSPISGHRSVSWYQQTPGQGLQFLFEYFSETQRNKGNFPGRFSGRQFSNSRSEMNVSTLELGDSALYLCASSYGDNYGYTFGSGTRLTVV.

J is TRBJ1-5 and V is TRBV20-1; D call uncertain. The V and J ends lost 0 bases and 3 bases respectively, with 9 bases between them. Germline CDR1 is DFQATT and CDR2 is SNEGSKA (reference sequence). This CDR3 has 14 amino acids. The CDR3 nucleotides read TGCAGTGCTAGAGATTCGAGTTCCAATCAGCCCCAGCATTTT. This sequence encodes CSARDSSSNQPQHF.

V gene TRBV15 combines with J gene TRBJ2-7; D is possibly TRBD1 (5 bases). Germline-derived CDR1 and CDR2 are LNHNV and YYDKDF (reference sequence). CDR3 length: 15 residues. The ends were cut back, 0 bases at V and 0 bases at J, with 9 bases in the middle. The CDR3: CATSRDRQGSYEQYF. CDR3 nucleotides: TGTGCCACCAGCAGAGATCGTCAGGGCTCCTACGAGCAGTACTTC.

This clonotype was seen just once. In nucleotides, the CDR3 is TGTGCCAGCAGCTGGACAGGGGGCAACTATGGCTACACCTTC. It is translated as CASSWTGGNYGYTF. The chain couples TRBV28 to TRBJ1-2; 11 bases fit TRBD1. The CDR3 runs 14 residues. Germline-derived CDR1 and CDR2 are MDHEN and SYDVKM. The V gene end was trimmed by 6 bases and the J gene end by 2 bases; junction bases not matched to a gene: 2.

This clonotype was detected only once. This CDR3 is CASSVGQTYGYTF. CDR3 DNA: TGTGCCAGCAGCGTCGGACAGACCTATGGCTACACCTTC. This sequence joins TRBV7-9 and TRBJ1-2; maybe TRBD1 (6 bases). Trimming stripped 5 bases from V and 4 bases from J, with 11 bases between. CDR1 and CDR2 from the germline V gene are SEHNR and FQNEAQ (reference sequence). The CDR3 consists of 13 residues.

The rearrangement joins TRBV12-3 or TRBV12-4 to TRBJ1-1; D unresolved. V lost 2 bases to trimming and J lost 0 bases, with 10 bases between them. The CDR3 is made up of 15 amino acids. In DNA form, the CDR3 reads TGTGCCAGCAGTTTACCCTCTCTCATGAACACTGAAGCTTTCTTT. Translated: CASSLPSLMNTEAFF.

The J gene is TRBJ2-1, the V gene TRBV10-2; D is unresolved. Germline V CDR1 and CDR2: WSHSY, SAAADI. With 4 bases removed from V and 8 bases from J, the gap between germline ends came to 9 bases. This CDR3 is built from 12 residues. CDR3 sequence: CASSGIRDEQFF. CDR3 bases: TGCGCCAGCAGTGGTATACGCGATGAGCAGTTCTTC.